The T cell receptor (beta chain) under discussion was sequenced for a study of T cell changes during pregnancy in multiple sclerosis. Only in-frame clones appear in the TCRdb table, and some are missing; sequencing was by immunoSEQ multiplex PCR. Of 45,000 to 55,000 clones listed, over 75% were seen once; the top ten hold around 1.3%. V gave up 10 bases and J gave up 0 bases, with 10 bases separating them. Per the germline V gene, CDR1 is ENHRY and CDR2 is SYGVKD. The CDR3 has 12 residues. This chain uses TRBV10-3 with TRBJ2-7; weak D call: TRBD1 (5 bases). This TCR was recovered from a female donor with multiple sclerosis, enrolled in a pregnancy study. The sample was CD4+ T cells from peripheral blood mononuclear cells, taken in the second trimester of pregnancy. The CDR3 DNA is TGTGCCAGCGGTGGGGCCTCCTACGAGCAGTACTTC. Translation: CASGGASYEQYF.